The entry that follows covers one T cell receptor (beta chain) sequence. Its antigen remains unknown. This sample is part of a study of shared clonotypes between healthy human individuals. Regarding the study as a whole: Richness estimates generally favored naive over memory subsets. Though the depth was large, rarefaction showed that sorted-subset sequencing was incomplete. Among donors, the sharing of clonotypes was expected to be influenced by sequencing depth.

V lost 5 bases to trimming and J lost 7 bases; unmatched junction nucleotides: 9. Germline V gene lookup returns CDR1 LNHDA and CDR2 SQIVND (reference sequence). The CDR3 spans 14 residues. Repertoires were generated with immunoSEQ multiplex PCR, while TCRdb's copy carries only in-frame clones and drops some. The sample has roughly 2 million clones; 90% to 95% are singletons. The source material was naive CD4+ T cells sorted from blood. Subset denoted: CD45RA+ positively selected. This TCR came from a man aged 18 to 30 in good health. The V call is TRBV19, the J call TRBJ2-7, with TRBD1 identical over 9 bases. CDR3: CASSSGTGTREQYF. The CDR3 DNA is TGTGCCAGTAGTTCCGGGACAGGGACACGGGAGCAGTACTTC.